The clone carrying this TCR beta chain was counted between two and nine times. What it binds is unknown. The sample is drawn from a study of cytomegalovirus exposure and HLA in healthy donors. General study findings and limits: According to the study, 160 or so TCR beta chains were cytomegalovirus-associated.

The PCR used 60 Vbeta and 13 Jbeta primers. The repertoire was sequenced with immunoSEQ multiplex PCR; TCRdb's copy has only in-frame clones and lacks some. The sample lists 95,000 to 150,000 clones, about 8% occurring once. The TCR originated in a woman aged 40 to 55 in good health and CMV-seropositive. The source material was PBMCs.

CDR3 sequence (DNA): TGTGCCAGTTCCCGACAATCGAACTATGGCTACACCTTC. Translation: CASSRQSNYGYTF. This sequence joins TRBV18 and TRBJ1-2; no definite D call. The V gene lost 9 bases and the J gene lost 2 bases, with 13 bases spanning the gap. CDR3 length equals 13 residues. The germline gives CDR1 KGHSH, CDR2 LQKENI.